This T cell receptor beta chain stems from a study of T cell clonality in common variable immunodeficiency. Study-wide results and caveats: Repertoire-complication correlations in CVID were limited by patient heterogeneity. Common variable immunodeficiency TCR beta sequences reportedly had fewer deletions and N-nucleotide insertions.

This CDR3 is built from 12 residues. Germline V gene sequence: CDR1 GTSNPN, CDR2 SVGIG (reference sequence). Trimming left V 7 bases short and J 1 base short, with 11 bases between. This clone was seen a few times. The antigen is unknown. With the read ending 3 residues before the CDR3 end, the germline J gene is used to fill in that end. Here immunoSEQ multiplex PCR was the method, and the copy in TCRdb shows in-frame clones only, minus some. The record shows fewer than 15,000 clones for this sample, with no singletons present. This chain links TRBV30 with TRBJ2-7; a weak D match, TRBD1 (6 bases). The sequenced sample consisted of peripheral blood mononuclear cells. This TCR was sampled from a human donor with common variable immunodeficiency. The CDR3: CAFRTVSYEQYF. The sequenced part of the CDR3 DNA is TGTGCCTTTAGGACAGTTTCCTACGAG. The variable domain in full, with the rest retrieved from reference TRBV30 and TRBJ2-7, is SQTIHQWPATLVQPVGSPLSLECTVEGTSNPNLYWYRQAAGRGLQLLFYSVGIGQISSEVPQNLSASRPQDRQFILSSKKLLLSDSGFYLCAFRTVSYEQYFGPGTRLTVT.